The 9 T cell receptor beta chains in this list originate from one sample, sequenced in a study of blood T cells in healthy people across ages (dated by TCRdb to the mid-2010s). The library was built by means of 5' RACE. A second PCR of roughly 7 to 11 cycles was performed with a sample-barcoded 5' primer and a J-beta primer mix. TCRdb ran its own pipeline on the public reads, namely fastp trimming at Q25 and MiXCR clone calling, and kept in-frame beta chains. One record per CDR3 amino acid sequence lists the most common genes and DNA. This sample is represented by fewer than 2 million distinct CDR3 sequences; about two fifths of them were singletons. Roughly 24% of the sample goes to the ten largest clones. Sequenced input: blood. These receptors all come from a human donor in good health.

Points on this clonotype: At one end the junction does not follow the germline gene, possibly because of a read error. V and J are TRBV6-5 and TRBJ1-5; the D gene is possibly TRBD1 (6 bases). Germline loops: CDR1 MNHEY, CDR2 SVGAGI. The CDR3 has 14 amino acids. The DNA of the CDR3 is TGTGCCGGCAGCCCTACAGGGTTTAGTCAGCCCCAGCATTTT. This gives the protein CAGSPTGFSQPQHF.

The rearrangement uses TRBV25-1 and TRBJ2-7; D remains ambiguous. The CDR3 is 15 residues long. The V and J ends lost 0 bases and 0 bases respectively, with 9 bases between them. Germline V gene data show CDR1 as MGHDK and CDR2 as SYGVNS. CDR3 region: CASSEYGQSSYEQYF. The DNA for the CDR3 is TGTGCCAGCAGTGAATATGGCCAAAGCTCCTACGAGCAGTACTTC.

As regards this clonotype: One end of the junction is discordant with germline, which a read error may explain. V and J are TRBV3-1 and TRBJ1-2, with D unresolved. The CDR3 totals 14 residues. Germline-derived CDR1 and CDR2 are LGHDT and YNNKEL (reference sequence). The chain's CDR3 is CASSQASSNYGCTF. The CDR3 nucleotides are TGTGCCAGCAGCCAAGCCAGCTCTAACTATGGCTGCACCTTC.

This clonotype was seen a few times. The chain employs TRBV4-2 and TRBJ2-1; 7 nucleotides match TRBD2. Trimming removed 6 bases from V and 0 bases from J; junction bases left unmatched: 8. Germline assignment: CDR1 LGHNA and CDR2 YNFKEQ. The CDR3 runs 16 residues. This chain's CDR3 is CASRASGGHSYNEQFF. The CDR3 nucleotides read TGTGCCAGCAGAGCTAGCGGAGGTCACTCCTACAATGAGCAGTTCTTC.

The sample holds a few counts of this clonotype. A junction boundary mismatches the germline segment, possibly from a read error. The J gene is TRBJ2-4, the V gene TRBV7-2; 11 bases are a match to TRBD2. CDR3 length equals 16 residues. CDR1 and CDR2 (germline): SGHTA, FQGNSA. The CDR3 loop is CASSLAGGQICNEQYF. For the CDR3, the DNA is TGTGCCAGCAGCCTAGCGGGGGGACAGATTTGCAATGAGCAGTACTTC.

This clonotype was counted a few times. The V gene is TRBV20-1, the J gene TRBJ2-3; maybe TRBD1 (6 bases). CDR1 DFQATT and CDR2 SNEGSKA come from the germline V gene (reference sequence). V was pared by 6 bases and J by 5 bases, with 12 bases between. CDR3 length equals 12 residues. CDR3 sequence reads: CSAQRQEDTQYF. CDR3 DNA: TGCAGTGCCCAGAGACAGGAAGATACGCAGTATTTT.

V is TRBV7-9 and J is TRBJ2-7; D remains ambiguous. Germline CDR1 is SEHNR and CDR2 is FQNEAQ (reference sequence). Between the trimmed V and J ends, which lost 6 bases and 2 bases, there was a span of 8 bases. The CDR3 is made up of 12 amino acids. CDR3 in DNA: TGTGCCAGCAGTAAAAGCGCCTACGAGCAGTACTTC. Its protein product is CASSKSAYEQYF.

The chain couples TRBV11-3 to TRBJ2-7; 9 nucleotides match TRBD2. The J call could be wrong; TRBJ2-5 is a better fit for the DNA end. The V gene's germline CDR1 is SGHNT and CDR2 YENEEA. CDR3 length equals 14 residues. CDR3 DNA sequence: TGTGCCAGCAGCCGAGGACTAGCGCGAGAGACCCAGTACTTC. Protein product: CASSRGLARETQYF.

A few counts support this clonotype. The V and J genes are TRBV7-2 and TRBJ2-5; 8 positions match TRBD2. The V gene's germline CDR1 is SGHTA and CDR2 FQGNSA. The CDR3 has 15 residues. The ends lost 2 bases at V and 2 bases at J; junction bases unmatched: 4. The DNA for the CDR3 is TGTGCCAGCAGCTTAATGAGCGGGGGACAAGAGACCCAGTACTTC. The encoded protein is CASSLMSGGQETQYF. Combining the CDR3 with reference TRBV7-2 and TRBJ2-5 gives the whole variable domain GAGVSQSPSNKVTEKGKDVELRCDPISGHTALYWYRQSLGQGLEFLIYFQGNSAPDKSGLPSDRFSAERTGGSVSTLTIQRTQQEDSAVYLCASSLMSGGQETQYFGPGTRLLVL.